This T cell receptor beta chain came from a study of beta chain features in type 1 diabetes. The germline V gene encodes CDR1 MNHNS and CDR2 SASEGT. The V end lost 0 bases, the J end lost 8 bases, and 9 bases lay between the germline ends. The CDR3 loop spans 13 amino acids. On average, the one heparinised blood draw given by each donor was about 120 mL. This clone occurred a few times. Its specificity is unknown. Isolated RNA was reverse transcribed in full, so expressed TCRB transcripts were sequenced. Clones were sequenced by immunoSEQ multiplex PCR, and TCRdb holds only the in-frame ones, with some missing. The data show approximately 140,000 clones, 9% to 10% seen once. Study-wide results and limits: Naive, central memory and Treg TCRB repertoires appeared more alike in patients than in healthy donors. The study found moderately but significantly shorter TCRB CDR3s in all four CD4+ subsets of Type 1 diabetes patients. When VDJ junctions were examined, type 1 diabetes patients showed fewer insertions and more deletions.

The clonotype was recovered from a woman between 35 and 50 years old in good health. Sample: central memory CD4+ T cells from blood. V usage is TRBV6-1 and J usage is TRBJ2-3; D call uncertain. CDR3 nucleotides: TGTGCCAGCAGTGAAGCCACTGCATCTACGCAGTATTTT. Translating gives CASSEATASTQYF.